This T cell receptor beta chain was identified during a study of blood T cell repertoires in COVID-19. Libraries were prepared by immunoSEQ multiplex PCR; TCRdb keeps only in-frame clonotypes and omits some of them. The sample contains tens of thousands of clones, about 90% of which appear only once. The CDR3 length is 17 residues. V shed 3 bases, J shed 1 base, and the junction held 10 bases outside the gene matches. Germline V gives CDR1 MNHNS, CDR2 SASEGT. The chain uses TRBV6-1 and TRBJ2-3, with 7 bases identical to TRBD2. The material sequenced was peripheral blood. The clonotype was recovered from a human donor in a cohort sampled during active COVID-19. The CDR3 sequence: CASSDQLGGFGTDTQYF. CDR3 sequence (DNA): TGTGCCAGCAGTGACCAGTTGGGGGGGTTTGGCACAGATACGCAGTATTTT.